Presented here are 16 T cell receptor beta chains from one specimen sequenced in a study of low-dose radiotherapy and immunotherapy resistance in tumors. Time point given: before trial treatment. The authors amplified TCRs for 20 PCR cycles with a constant-region primer and a V-primer adapter. TCRdb reprocessed the reads with MiXCR, giving one entry per CDR3 protein. In the table there are about 50,000 distinct CDR3 sequences, about 11% of which are singletons. Sequencing used PBMCs, obtained before treatment. These TCRs come from a female donor with ovarian cancer.

This clonotype has a count of ten or more. The CDR3 sequence is CAWTVNTEAFF. The CDR3 nucleotides read TGTGCCTGGACGGTGAACACTGAAGCTTTCTTT. This sequence joins TRBV30 and TRBJ1-1, with D uncertain. Germline V gene lookup returns CDR1 GTSNPN and CDR2 SVGIG (reference sequence). Between the trimmed V and J ends, which lost 4 bases and 0 bases, there was a span of 3 bases. The CDR3 length is 11 residues.

The chain uses TRBV20-1 and TRBJ2-7; the match to TRBD2 covers 12 bases. The germline CDR1 and CDR2 sequences are DFQATT and SNEGSKA (reference sequence). V was clipped by 6 bases and J by 2 bases; unmatched bases: 2. CDR3 length: 13 amino acids. The CDR3 region has the DNA TGCAGTGCGAGACTAGCGGGAGCCTACGAGCAGTACTTC. Translating it yields CSARLAGAYEQYF.

The chain joins TRBV7-6 to TRBJ1-5, with 8 bases lining up with TRBD1. Germline CDR1 is SGHVS and CDR2 is FNYEAQ. The CDR3 sequence is 16 residues long. The J segment lost 7 bases and the V segment lost 3 bases, leaving 11 bases of the junction unmatched. The CDR3 DNA reads TGTGCCAGCAGCTTGCGATCTGGACAGGGTGACCAGCCCCAGCATTTT. Its protein is CASSLRSGQGDQPQHF.

J is TRBJ1-1 and V is TRBV5-4, with D uncertain. This CDR3 comprises 14 residues. Germline lookup yields CDR1 SGHNT and CDR2 YYREEE (reference sequence). V was cut by 5 bases and J by 2 bases, with 13 bases left in between. The CDR3 spells CASSVTGSNTEAFF. The CDR3 nucleotides are TGTGCCAGCAGTGTGACTGGTTCTAACACTGAAGCTTTCTTT.

The V gene is TRBV3-1, the J gene TRBJ2-7, with unresolved D. This CDR3 region has 13 residues. V was shortened by 3 bases and J by 2 bases, with 8 bases between the two germline ends. The germline CDR1 and CDR2 sequences are LGHDT and YNNKEL (reference sequence). This CDR3 is CASSHNVPYEQYF. As DNA, the CDR3 is TGTGCCAGCAGCCATAACGTCCCCTACGAGCAGTACTTC.

This clonotype showed up many times. V gene TRBV27 combines with J gene TRBJ1-1; D gene ambiguous. The CDR3 totals 14 residues. The ends were cut back, 0 bases at V and 5 bases at J, with 10 bases in the middle. The germline V gene encodes CDR1 MNHEY and CDR2 SMNVEV (reference sequence). CDR3 amino acids: CASSLSMGGTEAFF. Written as DNA, the CDR3 is TGTGCCAGCAGTTTATCGATGGGTGGGACTGAAGCTTTCTTT.

This clonotype has a count of ten or more. CDR3 region: CAWDRGSYNEQFF. The CDR3 DNA reads TGTGCCTGGGACAGGGGCTCCTACAATGAGCAGTTCTTC. This sequence joins TRBV30 and TRBJ2-1; 8 nucleotides agree with TRBD1. Germline V CDR1 and CDR2: GTSNPN, SVGIG (reference sequence). This CDR3 has 13 amino acids. The V segment lost 5 bases and the J segment 0 bases; nucleotides outside the gene matches: 0.

This clonotype was counted ten times or more. The CDR3 DNA is TGTGCCAGCAGTCCTAACGCCGGACAGGGGGCGGGCGGGGAGCTGTTTTTT. This sequence encodes CASSPNAGQGAGGELFF. V is TRBV6-5 and J is TRBJ2-2; TRBD1 matches at 11 bases. CDR1 and CDR2 (germline): MNHEY, SVGAGI. This CDR3 spans 17 amino acids. Losses at the gene ends were 5 bases for V and 7 bases for J; bases not matched to a gene: 12.

This clonotype showed up many times. Written as DNA, the CDR3 is TGCGCCAGCCACCGGGACTCCAACTCCTACAATGAGCAGTTCTTC. Protein sequence: CASHRDSNSYNEQFF. This sequence joins TRBV5-1 and TRBJ2-1; D perhaps matches TRBD2 (6 bases). V shed 7 bases and J shed 0 bases, with 14 bases lying between them. The length of the CDR3 is 15 residues. Per the germline V gene, CDR1 is SGHRS and CDR2 is YFSETQ.

This clonotype was observed at least ten times. The rearrangement joins TRBV20-1 to TRBJ2-3, with 15 bases identical to TRBD2. Trimming cost V 3 bases and J 3 bases; bases outside gene matches: 4. CDR1 is DFQATT, CDR2 SNEGSKA, per germline (reference sequence). The CDR3 contains 16 residues. The CDR3 DNA reads as TGCAGTGCTAGCTCCGGACTAGCGGGAGGGACAGATACGCAGTATTTT. Protein: CSASSGLAGGTDTQYF.

This sequence joins TRBV20-1 and TRBJ2-3; D is unresolved. This CDR3 region has 10 residues. Germline CDR1 and CDR2: DFQATT and SNEGSKA (reference sequence). V gave up 7 bases and J gave up 3 bases, with 5 bases separating them. The CDR3 reads CSVPTDTQYF. In DNA form, the CDR3 reads TGCAGTGTCCCAACAGATACGCAGTATTTT.

Details on this clonotype: This likely stems from a read error, as it lies one base from a far larger clone. The chain couples TRBV6-8 to TRBJ2-1; 11 bases map to TRBD1. Germline V gene sequence: CDR1 MNHGY, CDR2 SAAAGT. The CDR3 covers 16 residues. The CDR3 DNA is TGTGCCAGCAGGGGACGGGACAGGGGGTCCTACAATGAGCAGATCTTC. Translated, it gives CASRGRDRGSYNEQIF.

This clonotype has ten or more counts. The chain combines TRBV9 with TRBJ2-1, with a tentative D call TRBD1 (5 bases). This CDR3 region has 15 residues. V shed 2 bases and J shed 5 bases, with 14 bases lying between them. The V gene's germline CDR1 is SGDLS and CDR2 YYNGEE. The CDR3 DNA reads as TGTGCCAGCAGCGTGGATCAGGGCCCGGACAATGAGCAGTTCTTC. This codes for CASSVDQGPDNEQFF.

This clonotype occurred many times. V and J are TRBV20-1 and TRBJ2-2, with D tentatively TRBD2 (5 bases). This CDR3 spans 16 amino acids. Deletions cut 1 base from V and 7 bases from J, with 19 bases between. Germline loops: CDR1 DFQATT, CDR2 SNEGSKA (reference sequence). CDR3 sequence reads: CSARARGSVYSGELFF. CDR3 DNA: TGCAGTGCTAGAGCCCGAGGGAGTGTCTATAGCGGGGAGCTGTTTTTT.

On this clonotype itself: A far larger clone is only one base removed, so a read error is likely. V and J are TRBV4-3 and TRBJ2-7; 10 bases map to TRBD2. Trimming removed 3 bases from V and 7 bases from J; junction bases left unmatched: 12. The CDR3 contains 16 residues. Germline V lookup: CDR1 LGHNA, CDR2 YSLEER. The CDR3 DNA sequence: TGCGCCAGCAGCCACCCCGGGACTAGCGCTTACAATGAGCAGTACTTC. Translated, it gives CASSHPGTSAYNEQYF.

The table lists this clonotype with many counts. This chain links TRBV5-1 with TRBJ2-3, with 8 bases lining up with TRBD2. With V trimmed by 1 base and J by 3 bases, 7 bases remained unmatched. There are 16 residues in the CDR3. Germline loops: CDR1 SGHRS, CDR2 YFSETQ. In DNA form, the CDR3 reads TGCGCCAGCAGCTTGAGGACTAGCCTGAGTACAGATACGCAGTATTTT. Encoded protein: CASSLRTSLSTDTQYF. Filled out from reference TRBV5-1 and TRBJ2-3, the complete variable domain reads KAGVTQTPRYLIKTRGQQVTLSCSPISGHRSVSWYQQTPGQGLQFLFEYFSETQRNKGNFPGRFSGRQFSNSRSEMNVSTLELGDSALYLCASSLRTSLSTDTQYFGPGTRLTVL.